Described below is a single TCR beta chain sequence and its context. Primers: 60 V beta forward and 13 J beta reverse. Measured with immunoSEQ multiplex PCR; TCRdb has only the in-frame clones, and not every one. The table includes 90,000 to 110,000 clones, 90% detected once. The data stem from a study of glioma-infiltrating T cells after dendritic cell vaccination. The sample's time point: after dendritic cell vaccination, including at tumor progression/relapse. Selection required adequate fresh-frozen tumor tissue plus more than two years' survival data. Germline V gene sequence: CDR1 SGHNT, CDR2 YYREEE (reference sequence). V dropped 3 bases and J dropped 7; count of bases not matched to a gene: 8. The CDR3 runs to 14 residues.

The TCR originated in a human donor with glioblastoma. V and J are TRBV5-4 and TRBJ1-2; 8 bases agree with TRBD1. Sequencing used blood, obtained after dendritic cell vaccination. This CDR3 is CASSSPQGDPGYTF. CDR3 nucleotides: TGTGCCAGCAGCTCGCCACAGGGGGACCCTGGCTACACCTTC. The variable domain in full, with the rest retrieved from reference TRBV5-4 and TRBJ1-2, is ETGVTQSPTHLIKTRGQQVTLRCSSQSGHNTVSWYQQALGQGPQFIFQYYREEENGRGNFPPRFSGLQFPNYSSELNVNALELDDSALYLCASSSPQGDPGYTFGSGTRLTVV.